This T cell receptor (beta chain) was recovered during a study of blood T cells in healthy people across ages. Whole-study results and caveats: Observed TCR beta diversity showed a strong correlation with the percentage of naive T cells as measured by flow cytometry. As age increased, TCR beta diversity per million T cells fell in a roughly linear fashion.

Trimming cost V 6 bases and J 12 bases; bases outside gene matches: 10. The germline V gene has CDR1 MDHEN and CDR2 SYDVKM. This CDR3 comprises 13 residues. On this clonotype: Its target is not known.

A sample-barcoded 5' primer and a J-beta primer mix were used in a second PCR of roughly 6 to 11 cycles. Tags on each cDNA molecule came from a template-switch adaptor with 12 random nucleotides. TCRdb processed the 5' RACE reads anew with MiXCR; each CDR3 protein has one entry. The sample contains 800,000 or so distinct CDR3 sequences, about half of which appear only once. The receptor comes from a man at least 80 years old in good health. Source material: blood. The chain carries TRBV28 and TRBJ2-1; the match to TRBD2 covers 8 bases. The CDR3, as DNA: TGTGCCAGCAGCAGGACTAGCACCCCCGGGCAGTTCTTC. Translated, it gives CASSRTSTPGQFF.